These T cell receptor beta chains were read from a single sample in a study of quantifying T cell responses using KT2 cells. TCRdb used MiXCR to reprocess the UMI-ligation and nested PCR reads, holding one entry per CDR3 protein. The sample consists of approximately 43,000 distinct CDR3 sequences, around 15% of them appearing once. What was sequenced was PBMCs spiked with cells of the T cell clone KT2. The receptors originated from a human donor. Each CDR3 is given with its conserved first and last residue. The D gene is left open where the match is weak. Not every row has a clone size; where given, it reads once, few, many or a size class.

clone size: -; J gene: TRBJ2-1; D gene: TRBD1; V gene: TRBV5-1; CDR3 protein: CASSLVPGGDSYNEQFF; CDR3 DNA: TGCGCCAGCAGCTTGGTCCCAGGGGGCGACTCCTACAATGAGCAGTTCTTT
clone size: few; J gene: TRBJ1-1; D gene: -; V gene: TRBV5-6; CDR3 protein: CASSLRNVEAFF; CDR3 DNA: TGTGCCAGCAGCTTGCGGAACGTTGAAGCTTTCTTT
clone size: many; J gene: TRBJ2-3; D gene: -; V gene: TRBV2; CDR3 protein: CASSEVGSRTDTQYF; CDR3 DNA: TGTGCCAGCAGTGAAGTAGGGTCCCGCACAGATACGCAGTATTTT
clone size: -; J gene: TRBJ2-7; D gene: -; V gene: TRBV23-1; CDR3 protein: CASRPRQGSRVRSSWEQYF; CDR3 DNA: TGCGCCAGCAGACCCCGGCAGGGGTCGCGGGTGAGATCCTCCTGGGAGCAGTACTTC
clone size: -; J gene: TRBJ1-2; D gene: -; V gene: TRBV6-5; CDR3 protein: CASSYTRKGGYTF; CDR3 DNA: TGTGCCAGCAGTTACACCAGGAAGGGGGGCTACACCTTC
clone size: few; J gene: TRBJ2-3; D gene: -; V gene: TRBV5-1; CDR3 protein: CASSLATPSFPSPSTDTQYF; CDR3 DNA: TGCGCCAGCAGCTTGGCGACTCCTAGCTTCCCGTCCCCTTCCACAGATACGCAGTATTTT
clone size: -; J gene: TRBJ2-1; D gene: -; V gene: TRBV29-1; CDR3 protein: CSVGRVPPYNEQFF; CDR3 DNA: TGCAGCGTAGGCCGGGTTCCCCCGTACAATGAGCAGTTCTTC
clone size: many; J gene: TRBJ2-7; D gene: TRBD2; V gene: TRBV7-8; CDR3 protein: CASSLRSGATYEQYF; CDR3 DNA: TGTGCCAGCAGCCTGAGGAGCGGGGCTACCTACGAGCAGTACTTC
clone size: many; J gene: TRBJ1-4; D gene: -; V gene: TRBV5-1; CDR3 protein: CASSSDTPGEKLFF; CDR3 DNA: TGCGCCAGCAGCTCGGACACCCCGGGTGAAAAACTGTTTTTT
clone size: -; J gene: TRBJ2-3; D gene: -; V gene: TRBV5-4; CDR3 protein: CASSFDRFKTDTQYF; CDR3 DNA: TGTGCCAGCAGTTTCGACAGATTTAAGACAGATACGCAGTATTTT
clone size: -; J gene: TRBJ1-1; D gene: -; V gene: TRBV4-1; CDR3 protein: CASSKKAAGVPEAFF; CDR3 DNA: TGCGCCAGCAGCAAGAAAGCCGCGGGGGTCCCTGAAGCTTTCTTT
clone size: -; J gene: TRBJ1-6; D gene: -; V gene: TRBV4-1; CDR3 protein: CASSRDRSPNSPLHF; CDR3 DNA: TGCGCCAGCAGCAGAGACAGAAGCCCTAATTCACCCCTCCACTTT
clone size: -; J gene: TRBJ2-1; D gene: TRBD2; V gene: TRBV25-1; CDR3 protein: CASSESSGTSNRQFF; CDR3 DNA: TGTGCCAGCAGTGAATCCAGCGGGACGTCCAATCGGCAGTTCTTC
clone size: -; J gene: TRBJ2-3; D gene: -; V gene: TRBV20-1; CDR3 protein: CSANLAITDTQYF; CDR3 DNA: TGCAGTGCTAACCTAGCTATCACAGATACGCAGTATTTT
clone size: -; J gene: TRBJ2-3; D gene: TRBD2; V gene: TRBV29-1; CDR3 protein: CSVDPGLASTDTQYF; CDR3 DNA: TGCAGCGTTGACCCGGGACTAGCGAGCACAGATACGCAGTATTTT
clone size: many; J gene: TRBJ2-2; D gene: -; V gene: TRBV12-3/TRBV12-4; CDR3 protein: CASRARPFVADANTGELFF; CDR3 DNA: TGTGCCAGCAGAGCCCGCCCTTTCGTTGCGGACGCGAACACCGGGGAGCTGTTTTTT
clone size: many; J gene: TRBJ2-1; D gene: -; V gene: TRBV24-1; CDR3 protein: CATSDQRTLNEQFF; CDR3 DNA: TGTGCCACCAGTGACCAGAGGACGTTAAATGAGCAGTTCTTC
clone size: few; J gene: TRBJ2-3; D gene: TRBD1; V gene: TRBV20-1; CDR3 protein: CSATGQGQDTQYF; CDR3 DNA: TGCAGTGCTACCGGACAGGGCCAGGATACGCAGTATTTT
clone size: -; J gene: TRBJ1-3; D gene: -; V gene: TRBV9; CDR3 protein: CASSVLDSGNTIYF; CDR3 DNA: TGTGCCAGCAGCGTCTTAGACTCTGGAAACACCATATATTTT
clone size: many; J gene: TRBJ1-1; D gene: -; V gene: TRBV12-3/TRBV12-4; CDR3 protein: CASSHPDTGEAFF; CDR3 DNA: TGTGCCAGCAGTCACCCAGACACGGGTGAAGCTTTCTTT
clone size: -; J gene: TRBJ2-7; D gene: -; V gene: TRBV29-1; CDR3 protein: CSVGTPAGQPPYEQYF; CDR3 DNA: TGCAGCGTTGGGACCCCTGCGGGACAGCCGCCGTATGAGCAGTACTTC
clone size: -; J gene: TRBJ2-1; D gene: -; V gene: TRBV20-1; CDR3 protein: CSARSPTGLNEQFF; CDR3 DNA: TGCAGTGCTAGAAGCCCGACAGGCCTCAATGAGCAGTTCTTC
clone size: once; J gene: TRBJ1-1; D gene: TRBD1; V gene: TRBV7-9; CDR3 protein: CASSSTRQGKNTEAFF; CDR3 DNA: TGTGCCAGCAGCTCTACGCGACAGGGGAAGAACACTGAAGCTTTCTTT
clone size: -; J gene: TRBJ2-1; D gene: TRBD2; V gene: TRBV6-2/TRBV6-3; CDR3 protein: CASRRLAGGPDEQFF; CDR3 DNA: TGTGCCAGCAGACGTCTAGCGGGAGGGCCGGATGAGCAGTTCTTC
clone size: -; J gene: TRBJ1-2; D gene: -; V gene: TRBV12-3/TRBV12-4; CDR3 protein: CASSPSGCLGYTF; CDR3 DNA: TGTGCCAGCAGCCCATCAGGTTGTTTAGGCTACACCTTC
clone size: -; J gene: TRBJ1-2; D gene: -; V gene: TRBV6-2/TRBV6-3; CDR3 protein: CASSERGGRSYGYTF; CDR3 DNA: TGTGCCAGCAGTGAAAGGGGGGGCCGGAGCTATGGCTACACCTTC
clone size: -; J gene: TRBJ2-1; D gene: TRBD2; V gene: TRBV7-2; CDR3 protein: CASSLGGLAGDLRGEQFF; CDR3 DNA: TGTGCCAGCAGCCTTGGGGGACTAGCGGGGGATTTAAGAGGCGAGCAGTTCTTC
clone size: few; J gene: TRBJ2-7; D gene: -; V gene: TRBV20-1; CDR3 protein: CSASLGGRGRFYEQYF; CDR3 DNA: TGCAGTGCTAGTTTGGGGGGCAGGGGGAGGTTCTACGAGCAGTACTTC
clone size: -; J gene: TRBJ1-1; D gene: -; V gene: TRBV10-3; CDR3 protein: CAISEGRQTEAFF; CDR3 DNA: TGTGCCATCAGTGAGGGGAGGCAAACTGAAGCTTTCTTT
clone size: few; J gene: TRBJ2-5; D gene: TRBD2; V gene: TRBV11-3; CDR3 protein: CASSSQRGSETQYF; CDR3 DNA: TGTGCCAGCAGCTCCCAGCGGGGGTCCGAGACCCAGTACTTC
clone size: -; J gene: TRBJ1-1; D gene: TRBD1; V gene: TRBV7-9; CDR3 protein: CASSSWGQSPEAFF; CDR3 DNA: TGTGCCAGCAGCTCCTGGGGACAGTCCCCTGAAGCTTTCTTT
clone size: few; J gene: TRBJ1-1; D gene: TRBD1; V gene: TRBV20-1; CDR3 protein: CSARGLISGQGRKNTEAFF; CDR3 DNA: TGCAGTGCTAGGGGCCTAATCTCGGGACAGGGTAGAAAGAACACTGAAGCTTTCTTT
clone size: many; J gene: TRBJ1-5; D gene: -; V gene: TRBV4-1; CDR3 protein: CASSQSPGQSVQPQHF; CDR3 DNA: TGCGCCAGCAGCCAGTCACCTGGCCAGTCCGTTCAGCCCCAGCATTTT
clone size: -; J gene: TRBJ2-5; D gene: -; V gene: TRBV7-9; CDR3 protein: CASSSLGHRQETQYF; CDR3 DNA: TGTGCCAGCAGCTCACTGGGACATAGGCAAGAGACCCAGTACTTC
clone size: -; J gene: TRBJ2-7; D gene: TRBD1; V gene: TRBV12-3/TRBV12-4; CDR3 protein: CASSFQGASGEQYF; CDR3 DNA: TGTGCCAGCAGTTTTCAGGGGGCCTCGGGGGAGCAGTACTTC
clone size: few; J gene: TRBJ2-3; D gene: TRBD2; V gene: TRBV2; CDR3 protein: CASSLGLATDTQYF; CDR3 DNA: TGTGCCAGCAGTCTAGGACTAGCGACAGATACGCAGTATTTT
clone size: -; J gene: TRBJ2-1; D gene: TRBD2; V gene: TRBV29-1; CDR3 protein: CSVVLTSGYNEQFF; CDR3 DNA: TGCAGCGTGGTACTCACTAGCGGATACAATGAGCAGTTCTTC
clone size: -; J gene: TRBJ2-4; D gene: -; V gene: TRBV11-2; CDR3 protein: CASRPLRDGTKNIQYF; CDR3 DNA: TGTGCCAGCAGGCCTCTCCGGGATGGGACCAAAAACATTCAGTACTTC
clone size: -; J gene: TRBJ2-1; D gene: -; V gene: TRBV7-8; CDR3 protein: CASSSILGRKSSYNEQFF; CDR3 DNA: TGTGCCAGCAGCTCGATATTGGGGAGGAAATCCTCCTACAATGAGCAGTTCTTC
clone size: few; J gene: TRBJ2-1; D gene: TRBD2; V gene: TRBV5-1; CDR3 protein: CASSLGLSGSQYNEQFF; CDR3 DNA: TGCGCCAGCAGCTTGGGCCTTAGCGGGAGCCAGTACAATGAGCAGTTCTTC
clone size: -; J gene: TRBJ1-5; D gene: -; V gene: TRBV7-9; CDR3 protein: CASSLYRGNSNQPQHF; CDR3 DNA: TGTGCCAGCAGCTTATATCGGGGTAATAGCAATCAGCCCCAGCATTTT
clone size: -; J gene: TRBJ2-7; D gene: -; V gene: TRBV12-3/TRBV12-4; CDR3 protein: CASSSVRELSYEQYF; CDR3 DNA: TGTGCCAGCAGTTCTGTCCGGGAGCTCTCCTACGAGCAGTACTTC
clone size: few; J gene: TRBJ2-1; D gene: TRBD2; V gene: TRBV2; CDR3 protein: CARGLADSNEQFF; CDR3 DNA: TGTGCCAGGGGACTAGCAGACTCCAATGAGCAGTTCTTC
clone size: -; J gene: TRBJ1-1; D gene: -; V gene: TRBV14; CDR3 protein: CASSQYGMNTEAFF; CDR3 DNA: TGTGCCAGCAGCCAATACGGAATGAACACTGAAGCTTTCTTT
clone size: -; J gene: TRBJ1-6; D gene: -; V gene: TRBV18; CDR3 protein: CASSPLDNANSPLHF; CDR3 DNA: TGTGCCAGCTCACCACTGGACAATGCTAATTCACCCCTCCACTTT
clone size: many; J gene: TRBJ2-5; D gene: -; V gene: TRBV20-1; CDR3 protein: CSARDSGTQYF; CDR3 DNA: TGCAGTGCTAGAGACAGTGGGACCCAGTACTTC
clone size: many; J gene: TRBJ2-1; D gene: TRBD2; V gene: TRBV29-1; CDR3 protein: CSVELAGAPQQFF; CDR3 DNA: TGCAGCGTGGAACTAGCGGGGGCGCCTCAGCAGTTCTTC
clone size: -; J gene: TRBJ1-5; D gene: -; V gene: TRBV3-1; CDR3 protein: CASSQGAGMSNQPQHF; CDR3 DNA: TGTGCCAGCAGCCAGGGGGCTGGGATGAGCAATCAGCCCCAGCATTTT